Listed below are T cell receptor beta chains from one sample, sequenced in a study of T-cell reconstitution after alpha-beta-depleted transplantation in children. Using its own MiXCR run on the PCR reads, TCRdb lists one record per CDR3 protein. The sample gives 300,000 to 400,000 distinct CDR3 sequences, roughly 15% of which show up once; approximately 38% is in the top ten. Sequenced material: PBMCs, mostly from graft donor cells, taken 360 days after TCRalphabeta/CD19-depleted stem cell transplant. The receptors come from a male patient aged 2 to 9 who had a stem cell transplant for acute lymphoblastic leukemia, so the T cells may come from the graft donor. Both conserved end residues are part of each CDR3. Each record gives: clone size, V gene, J gene, D gene, CDR3 DNA, CDR3 protein. The D gene is left open where the match is weak. The listing skips clone size in some rows; elsewhere it reads once, few, many or a size class.

>-|TRBV2|TRBJ2-7|-
TGTGCCAGCAGTGAACTGGGCCTAGGAAAGGGGTCCTACGAGCAGTACTTC
CASSELGLGKGSYEQYF
>few|TRBV6-5|TRBJ2-5|-
TGTGCCAGCAGTTCTTCCGAAGAGACCCAGTACTTC
CASSSSEETQYF
>-|TRBV7-2|TRBJ2-3|-
TGTGCCAGCAGCTCGGGGGTCACTAGCACAGATACGCAGTATTTT
CASSSGVTSTDTQYF
>few|TRBV20-1|TRBJ2-7|TRBD1
TGCAGTGCGATGGGAGGACAGGGCCTCTACGAGCAGTACTTC
CSAMGGQGLYEQYF
>few|TRBV12-5|TRBJ2-2|TRBD2
TGTGCTAGTACCCTGGCGGGAGCGGGCACCGGGGAGCTGTTTTTT
CASTLAGAGTGELFF
>few|TRBV29-1|TRBJ2-1|-
TGCAGCCCCCGGGACTCCTACAATGAGCAGTTCTTC
CSPRDSYNEQFF
>-|TRBV11-1|TRBJ2-7|TRBD2
TGTGCCAGCAGCCGTTCCGGGACTAGCGGGAATAAAGGCTACGAGCAGTACTTC
CASSRSGTSGNKGYEQYF
>-|TRBV29-1|TRBJ2-7|-
TGCAGCGTTGAAGAGGGCCAGGGCTACGAGCAGTACTTC
CSVEEGQGYEQYF
>-|TRBV4-3|TRBJ2-7|-
TGCGCCAGCAGCCAAGATAGGGCGGGGCCCTACGAGCAGTACTTC
CASSQDRAGPYEQYF
>few|TRBV7-6|TRBJ2-7|TRBD1
TGTGCCAGCAGCTTAGGGGACAGGGTGTTCGAGCAGTACTTC
CASSLGDRVFEQYF
>few|TRBV7-8|TRBJ2-5|TRBD1
TGTGCCAGCAGCGACAGGGGGTATGGTGGAGAGACCCAGTACTTC
CASSDRGYGGETQYF
>-|TRBV9|TRBJ1-2|-
TGTGCCAGCAGCGTAGCGCGGGGACCTAACTATGGCTACACCTTC
CASSVARGPNYGYTF
>few|TRBV2|TRBJ2-2|TRBD2
TGTGCCAGCAGTCCAACCGGGACTAGAAGGGCCGGGGAGCTGTTTTTT
CASSPTGTRRAGELFF
>-|TRBV28|TRBJ2-7|-
TGTGCCAGCAGAGGGCAGGGTTTGGACGGGCAGTACTTC
CASRGQGLDGQYF
>few|TRBV27|TRBJ1-4|TRBD1
TGTGCCAGCAGCCAGACAGGGGGTAATGAAAAACTGTTTTTT
CASSQTGGNEKLFF
>-|TRBV2|TRBJ2-1|-
TGTGCCAGCCAGGTGGGAGTTTGGGATGAGCAGTTCTTC
CASQVGVWDEQFF
>-|TRBV3-1|TRBJ2-5|TRBD1
TGTGCCAGCAGCCACGGCAGGGGGCCTCTAGAGACCCAGTACTTC
CASSHGRGPLETQYF
>-|TRBV4-1|TRBJ2-7|TRBD2
TGCGCCAGCAGCCCGGGAGAACTAGCGGGAGGCGAGCAGTACTTC
CASSPGELAGGEQYF
>few|TRBV4-2|TRBJ2-7|TRBD2
TGTGCCAGCAGCCAACTAGCGGGAGTACCCGAGCAGTACTTC
CASSQLAGVPEQYF
>few|TRBV6-5|TRBJ2-1|TRBD2
TGTGCCAGCAGGCCCTTAGCGGGAGAAGGTAGGGTCAATGAGCAGTTCTTC
CASRPLAGEGRVNEQFF
>many|TRBV7-8|TRBJ1-2|TRBD1
TGTGCCAGCAGCGACCGGGACAGAGCCCCGAACTATGGCTACACCTTC
CASSDRDRAPNYGYTF